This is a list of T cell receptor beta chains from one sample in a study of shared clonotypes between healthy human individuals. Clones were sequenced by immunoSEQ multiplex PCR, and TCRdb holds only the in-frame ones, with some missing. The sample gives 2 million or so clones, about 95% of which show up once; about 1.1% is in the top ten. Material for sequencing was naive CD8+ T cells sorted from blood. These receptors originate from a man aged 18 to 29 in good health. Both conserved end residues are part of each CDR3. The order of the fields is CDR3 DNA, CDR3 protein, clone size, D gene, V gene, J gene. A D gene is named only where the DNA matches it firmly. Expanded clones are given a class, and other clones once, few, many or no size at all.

CDR3 DNA: TGTGCCAGCAGTGAAAGCTTGACGGCTTCGATGCAGCCCCAGCATTTT; CDR3 protein: CASSESLTASMQPQHF; clone size: many; D gene: NA; V gene: TRBV6-1; J gene: TRBJ1-5
CDR3 DNA: TGTGCCGCAAGGGGGGTCTCCTACGAGCAGTACTTC; CDR3 protein: CAARGVSYEQYF; clone size: NA; D gene: NA; V gene: TRBV30; J gene: TRBJ2-7
CDR3 DNA: TGTGCCTGGAGTGCCGGGACAGGGGGCTTCTACGAGCAGTACTTC; CDR3 protein: CAWSAGTGGFYEQYF; clone size: NA; D gene: TRBD1; V gene: TRBV30; J gene: TRBJ2-7
CDR3 DNA: TGTGCCAGCAGCTTAGGCTTAGAGGGACCCTCCACCGAGCAGTACTTC; CDR3 protein: CASSLGLEGPSTEQYF; clone size: NA; D gene: NA; V gene: TRBV13; J gene: TRBJ2-7
CDR3 DNA: TGTGCCAGCAGCGTCGGCCAGGAGCAGTACTTC; CDR3 protein: CASSVGQEQYF; clone size: NA; D gene: NA; V gene: TRBV13; J gene: TRBJ2-7
CDR3 DNA: TGTGCCAGCAGCGGGACAGGAGGCTATGGCTACACCTTC; CDR3 protein: CASSGTGGYGYTF; clone size: once; D gene: TRBD1; V gene: TRBV11-3; J gene: TRBJ1-2
CDR3 DNA: TGCGCCAGCAGCCAAGTTTACAGCGATAATGAAAAACTGTTTTTT; CDR3 protein: CASSQVYSDNEKLFF; clone size: NA; D gene: NA; V gene: TRBV4-3; J gene: TRBJ1-4
CDR3 DNA: TGTGCCAGCAGCTTAGATTATTGGGAGGGAGCTTTCTTT; CDR3 protein: CASSLDYWEGAFF; clone size: NA; D gene: NA; V gene: TRBV7-8; J gene: TRBJ1-1
CDR3 DNA: TGTGCCAGCAGTGAAGGGCCCCTTACGGGCAATGAGCAGTTCTTC; CDR3 protein: CASSEGPLTGNEQFF; clone size: NA; D gene: NA; V gene: TRBV6-4; J gene: TRBJ2-1
CDR3 DNA: TGTGCCAGCAGCGTAAGAACCTCTGACAATGAGCAGTTCTTC; CDR3 protein: CASSVRTSDNEQFF; clone size: NA; D gene: NA; V gene: TRBV9; J gene: TRBJ2-1
CDR3 DNA: TGCGCCAGCAGCCAAGAGGCGGCCAGGGGGCCTGAAAAACTGTTTTTT; CDR3 protein: CASSQEAARGPEKLFF; clone size: NA; D gene: TRBD1; V gene: TRBV4-1; J gene: TRBJ1-4
CDR3 DNA: TGTGCCAGCTGCTCGTGGGGTTTTTCGGAAGCTTTCTTT; CDR3 protein: CASCSWGFSEAFF; clone size: NA; D gene: NA; V gene: TRBV13; J gene: TRBJ1-1
CDR3 DNA: TGTGCCAGCAGCACGAGCCGGAATTCACCCCTCCACTTT; CDR3 protein: CASSTSRNSPLHF; clone size: NA; D gene: NA; V gene: TRBV21-1; J gene: TRBJ1-6
CDR3 DNA: TGTGCCAGCAGTCCCGACCCAAGGCGGGAGGTTTCCACCGGGGAGCTGTTTTTT; CDR3 protein: CASSPDPRREVSTGELFF; clone size: NA; D gene: TRBD2; V gene: TRBV2; J gene: TRBJ2-2
CDR3 DNA: TGCAGCGTTGAATCCGGGGGCGGTGGCTACACCTTC; CDR3 protein: CSVESGGGGYTF; clone size: few; D gene: NA; V gene: TRBV29-1; J gene: TRBJ1-2
CDR3 DNA: TGTGCCTGGAGTCCAGGTGCGGGAGGGAACTACAATGAGCAGTTCTTC; CDR3 protein: CAWSPGAGGNYNEQFF; clone size: NA; D gene: TRBD2; V gene: TRBV30; J gene: TRBJ2-1
CDR3 DNA: TGTGCCAGCATCGAACAGGGTTACATGAACACTGAAGCTTTCTTT; CDR3 protein: CASIEQGYMNTEAFF; clone size: NA; D gene: NA; V gene: TRBV2; J gene: TRBJ1-1
CDR3 DNA: TGTGCCAGCAGTTTGTCAGGGGGGGCCCACGAGCAGTACTTC; CDR3 protein: CASSLSGGAHEQYF; clone size: NA; D gene: NA; V gene: TRBV27; J gene: TRBJ2-7
CDR3 DNA: TGTGCCAGCCGGGAGGAGACTGGAAACACCATATATTTT; CDR3 protein: CASREETGNTIYF; clone size: NA; D gene: NA; V gene: TRBV5-6; J gene: TRBJ1-3
CDR3 DNA: TGTGCCAGCACTCCCAGGCGAGGGACAGGACTCCAAGAGACCCAGTACTTC; CDR3 protein: CASTPRRGTGLQETQYF; clone size: NA; D gene: TRBD1; V gene: TRBV28; J gene: TRBJ2-5
CDR3 DNA: TGTGCCAGCAGTTTGACCTTTTTCAACAATCAGCCCCAGCATTTT; CDR3 protein: CASSLTFFNNQPQHF; clone size: NA; D gene: NA; V gene: TRBV27; J gene: TRBJ1-5
CDR3 DNA: TGCGCCAGCAGCCAAGATAAATGGCAGCCCCAGCATTTT; CDR3 protein: CASSQDKWQPQHF; clone size: NA; D gene: NA; V gene: TRBV4-3; J gene: TRBJ1-5
CDR3 DNA: TGTGCCTGGAGTGACGGGACTAGCCGGGCAGATACGCAGTATTTT; CDR3 protein: CAWSDGTSRADTQYF; clone size: NA; D gene: TRBD2; V gene: TRBV30; J gene: TRBJ2-3
CDR3 DNA: TGTGCCAGCAGCTCGCAGGGTGCGCAGTACTTC; CDR3 protein: CASSSQGAQYF; clone size: NA; D gene: NA; V gene: TRBV5-5; J gene: TRBJ2-7
CDR3 DNA: TGCGCCAGCAGCCAAAAGACCGACACCGGGGAGCTGTTTTTT; CDR3 protein: CASSQKTDTGELFF; clone size: once; D gene: NA; V gene: TRBV4-1; J gene: TRBJ2-2
CDR3 DNA: TGTGCTAGTGGTTTGGTAGTCGGTAGTTTCCGGGGAACTGAAGCTTTCTTT; CDR3 protein: CASGLVVGSFRGTEAFF; clone size: NA; D gene: NA; V gene: TRBV12-5; J gene: TRBJ1-1
CDR3 DNA: TGTGCCAGCAGTTACGGGGGAGCCGGGGAGCTGTTTTTT; CDR3 protein: CASSYGGAGELFF; clone size: NA; D gene: NA; V gene: TRBV6-5; J gene: TRBJ2-2
CDR3 DNA: TGTGCCTGGAGTCCATATGCGAGCTCCTATAATTCACCCCTCCACTTT; CDR3 protein: CAWSPYASSYNSPLHF; clone size: NA; D gene: NA; V gene: TRBV30; J gene: TRBJ1-6
CDR3 DNA: TGTGCCAGCGCCCATAAGGAGACTGGAGACTATGGCTACACCTTC; CDR3 protein: CASAHKETGDYGYTF; clone size: few; D gene: NA; V gene: TRBV7-9; J gene: TRBJ1-2
CDR3 DNA: TGTGCCAGCAGCGCCGAAGATGGGTGGTACAATGAGCAGTTCTTC; CDR3 protein: CASSAEDGWYNEQFF; clone size: NA; D gene: NA; V gene: TRBV11-2; J gene: TRBJ2-1
CDR3 DNA: TGTGCCAGCAGCCAAGAAACTAGCGGGTTGACGGTAGCCAAAAACATTCAGTACTTC; CDR3 protein: CASSQETSGLTVAKNIQYF; clone size: once; D gene: TRBD2; V gene: TRBV4-2; J gene: TRBJ2-4
CDR3 DNA: TGTGCCAGCAGCTTAGATTTCCTAGTTGGCGGGGAGCTGTTTTTT; CDR3 protein: CASSLDFLVGGELFF; clone size: NA; D gene: NA; V gene: TRBV11-2; J gene: TRBJ2-2
CDR3 DNA: TGTGCCAGCAGCCCTTCCTCAACAGGGACACCCATGAACACTGAAGCTTTCTTT; CDR3 protein: CASSPSSTGTPMNTEAFF; clone size: NA; D gene: NA; V gene: TRBV7-6; J gene: TRBJ1-1
CDR3 DNA: TGTGCCAGCAGCTTCTGGGGGCAAGAGACCCAGTACTTC; CDR3 protein: CASSFWGQETQYF; clone size: once; D gene: NA; V gene: TRBV5-6; J gene: TRBJ2-5
CDR3 DNA: TGTGCCAGCAGTGCCGACAGGGGGATCTCTGAGCAGTTCTTC; CDR3 protein: CASSADRGISEQFF; clone size: NA; D gene: TRBD1; V gene: TRBV27; J gene: TRBJ2-1
CDR3 DNA: TGTGCCAGCAGGTCAGGGGGGGAGAACACCATATATTTT; CDR3 protein: CASRSGGENTIYF; clone size: NA; D gene: TRBD1; V gene: TRBV13; J gene: TRBJ1-3
CDR3 DNA: TGTGCCAGCAGTCCGGGGGAGGGTCCCCCTCAAGAGACCCAGTACTTC; CDR3 protein: CASSPGEGPPQETQYF; clone size: NA; D gene: TRBD2; V gene: TRBV28; J gene: TRBJ2-5
CDR3 DNA: TGCGCCAGCAGCACCAAGATGTCGCCCTACGAGCAGTACTTC; CDR3 protein: CASSTKMSPYEQYF; clone size: NA; D gene: NA; V gene: TRBV4-1; J gene: TRBJ2-7
CDR3 DNA: TGCGCCAGCAGCCAAACTAGCGGGTCCTACAATGAGCAGTTCTTC; CDR3 protein: CASSQTSGSYNEQFF; clone size: NA; D gene: TRBD2; V gene: TRBV4-3; J gene: TRBJ2-1
CDR3 DNA: TGTGCCAGCACGGCACAGAACACCGGGGAGCTGTTTTTT; CDR3 protein: CASTAQNTGELFF; clone size: NA; D gene: NA; V gene: TRBV28; J gene: TRBJ2-2
CDR3 DNA: TGTGCCAGCTCTGGAAACACCATATATTTT; CDR3 protein: CASSGNTIYF; clone size: NA; D gene: NA; V gene: TRBV6-5; J gene: TRBJ1-3
CDR3 DNA: TGCGCCAGCAGCCAACGGATGGGGGCGAGAGAGACCCAGTACTTC; CDR3 protein: CASSQRMGARETQYF; clone size: NA; D gene: NA; V gene: TRBV4-3; J gene: TRBJ2-5
CDR3 DNA: TGTGCCAGCAGTTCCCGACAGGGGGCCACACTTATGGAATCACCCCTCCACTTT; CDR3 protein: CASSSRQGATLMESPLHF; clone size: NA; D gene: TRBD1; V gene: TRBV11-3; J gene: TRBJ1-6
CDR3 DNA: TGCGCCAGCAGCGAGCCGGGTAGCTCCTACAATGAGCAGTTCTTC; CDR3 protein: CASSEPGSSYNEQFF; clone size: NA; D gene: NA; V gene: TRBV4-1; J gene: TRBJ2-1
CDR3 DNA: TGTGCCAGCAGTTTCGGGACTAGTTCTTACAATGAGCAGTTCTTC; CDR3 protein: CASSFGTSSYNEQFF; clone size: once; D gene: TRBD2; V gene: TRBV6-5; J gene: TRBJ2-1
CDR3 DNA: TGTGCCAGCAGTTACGGACAGGGGGCGCGGGAGACCCAGTACTTC; CDR3 protein: CASSYGQGARETQYF; clone size: once; D gene: TRBD1; V gene: TRBV6-5; J gene: TRBJ2-5
CDR3 DNA: TGTGCCAGCTCACCGGCGGGACAGGGTACAGATACGCAGTATTTT; CDR3 protein: CASSPAGQGTDTQYF; clone size: NA; D gene: TRBD1; V gene: TRBV18; J gene: TRBJ2-3
CDR3 DNA: TGTGCCAGCAGCGCCGGGACTAGCGGGGGGAACGAGCAGTACTTC; CDR3 protein: CASSAGTSGGNEQYF; clone size: NA; D gene: TRBD2; V gene: TRBV9; J gene: TRBJ2-7
CDR3 DNA: TGTGCCAGCAGCTCCCTCCTTGGGTCTCGGGGCTACACCTTC; CDR3 protein: CASSSLLGSRGYTF; clone size: NA; D gene: NA; V gene: TRBV5-6; J gene: TRBJ1-2
CDR3 DNA: TGTGCCAGCAGTAAGGGAGGCCTTTCACCCCTCCACTTT; CDR3 protein: CASSKGGLSPLHF; clone size: NA; D gene: NA; V gene: TRBV27; J gene: TRBJ1-6